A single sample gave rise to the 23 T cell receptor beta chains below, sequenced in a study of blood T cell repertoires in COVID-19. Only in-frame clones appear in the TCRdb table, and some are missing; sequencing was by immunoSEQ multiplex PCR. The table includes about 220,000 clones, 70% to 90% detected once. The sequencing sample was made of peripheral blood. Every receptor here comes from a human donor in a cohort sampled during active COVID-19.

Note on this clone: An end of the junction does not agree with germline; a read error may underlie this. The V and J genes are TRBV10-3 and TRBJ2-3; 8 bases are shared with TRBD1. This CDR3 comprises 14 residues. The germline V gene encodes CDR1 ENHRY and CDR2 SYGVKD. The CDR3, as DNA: TGTGCCATCAGTGAGGCAGGGGGCACAAATACGCAGTATTTT. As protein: CAISEAGGTNTQYF.

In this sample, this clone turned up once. DNA for the CDR3: TGTGCCAGTAGTTTCGGGGGGCGCGCCACCGGGGAGCTGTTTTTT. This sequence encodes CASSFGGRATGELFF. The J gene is TRBJ2-2, the V gene TRBV19, with a weak D call TRBD2 (7 bases). This CDR3 comprises 15 residues. V was trimmed by 5 bases and J by 4 bases, leaving 14 bases between them. Germline V gives CDR1 LNHDA, CDR2 SQIVND (reference sequence).

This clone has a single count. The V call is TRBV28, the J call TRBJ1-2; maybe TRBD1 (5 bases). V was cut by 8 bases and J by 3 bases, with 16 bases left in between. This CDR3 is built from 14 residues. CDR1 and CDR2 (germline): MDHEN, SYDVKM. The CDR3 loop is CASLDSHRDYGYTF. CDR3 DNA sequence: TGTGCCAGCCTTGACAGCCACCGGGACTATGGCTACACCTTC.

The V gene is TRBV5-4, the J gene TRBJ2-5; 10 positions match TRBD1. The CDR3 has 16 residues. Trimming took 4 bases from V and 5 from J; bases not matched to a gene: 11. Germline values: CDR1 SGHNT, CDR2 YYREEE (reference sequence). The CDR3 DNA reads TGTGCCAGCAGCCCAAGACCGACAGGGGGCGCCGAGACCCAGTACTTC. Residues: CASSPRPTGGAETQYF.

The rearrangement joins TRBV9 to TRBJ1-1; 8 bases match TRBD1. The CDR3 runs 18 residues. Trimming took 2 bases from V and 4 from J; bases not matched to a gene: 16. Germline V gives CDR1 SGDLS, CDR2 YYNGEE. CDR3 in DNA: TGTGCCAGCAGCGTGGGTAGGGGCAGGGGGCGGCGGAGCACTGAAGCTTTCTTT. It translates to CASSVGRGRGRRSTEAFF.

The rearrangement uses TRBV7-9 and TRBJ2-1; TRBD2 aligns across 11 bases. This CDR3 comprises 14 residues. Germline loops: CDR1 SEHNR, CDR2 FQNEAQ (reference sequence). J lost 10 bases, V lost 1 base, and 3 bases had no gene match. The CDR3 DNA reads TGTGCCAGCAGCTTAGGGGGACTAGCGGTCGAGCAGTTCTTC. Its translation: CASSLGGLAVEQFF.

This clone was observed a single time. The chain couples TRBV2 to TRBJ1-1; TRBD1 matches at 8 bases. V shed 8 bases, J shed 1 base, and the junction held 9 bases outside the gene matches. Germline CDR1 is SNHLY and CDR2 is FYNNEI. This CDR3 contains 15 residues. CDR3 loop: CASCRDRFTNTEAFF. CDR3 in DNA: TGTGCCAGCTGTAGGGACAGGTTTACGAACACTGAAGCTTTCTTT.

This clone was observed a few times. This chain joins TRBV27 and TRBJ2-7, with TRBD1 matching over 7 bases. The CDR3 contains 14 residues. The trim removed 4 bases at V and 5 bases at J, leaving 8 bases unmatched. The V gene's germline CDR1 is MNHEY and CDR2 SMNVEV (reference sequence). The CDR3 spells CASSSIDRVHEQYF. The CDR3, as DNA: TGTGCCAGCAGTTCCATAGACAGGGTACACGAGCAGTACTTC.

The CDR3 loop is CASSQDGDRGYGYTF. Here the CDR3 DNA reads TGTGCCAGCAGCCAAGACGGGGACAGGGGCTATGGCTACACCTTC. The chain is built from TRBV4-2 and TRBJ1-2, with 10 positions matching TRBD1. From germline, CDR1 is LGHNA and CDR2 YNFKEQ. The CDR3 is made up of 15 amino acids. Losses at the gene ends were 0 bases for V and 4 bases for J; bases not matched to a gene: 2.

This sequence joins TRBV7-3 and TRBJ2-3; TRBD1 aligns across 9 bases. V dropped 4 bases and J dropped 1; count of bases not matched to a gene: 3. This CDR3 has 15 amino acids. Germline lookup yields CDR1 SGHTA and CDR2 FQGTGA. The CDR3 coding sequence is TGTGCCAGCAGCTCCGGGGACAGGGGCACAGATACGCAGTATTTT. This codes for CASSSGDRGTDTQYF.

The CDR3 protein is CAIRSDRAPTDTQYF. CDR3 DNA: TGTGCCATCAGATCGGACAGGGCCCCCACAGATACGCAGTATTTT. The chain couples TRBV10-3 to TRBJ2-3; 8 nucleotides match TRBD1. This CDR3 spans 15 amino acids. In germline, CDR1 is ENHRY, CDR2 SYGVKD. V trimming: 6 bases; J trimming: 2 bases; junction bases outside the gene matches: 7.

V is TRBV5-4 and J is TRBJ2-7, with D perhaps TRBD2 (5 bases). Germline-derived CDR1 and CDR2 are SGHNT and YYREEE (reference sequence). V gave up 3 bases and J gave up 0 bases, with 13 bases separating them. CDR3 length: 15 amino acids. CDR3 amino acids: CASSSKAESSYEQYF. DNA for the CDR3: TGTGCCAGCAGCTCAAAAGCGGAAAGCTCCTACGAGCAGTACTTC.

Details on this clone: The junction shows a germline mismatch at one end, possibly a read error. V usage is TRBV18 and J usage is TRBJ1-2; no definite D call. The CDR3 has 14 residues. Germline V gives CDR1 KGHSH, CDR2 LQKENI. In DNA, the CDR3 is TGTGCCAGCTCCCCACCGTCTAGACCCTATGGCTACACCTTC. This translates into CASSPPSRPYGYTF. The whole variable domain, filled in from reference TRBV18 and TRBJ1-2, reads NAGVMQNPRHLVRRRGQEARLRCSPMKGHSHVYWYRQLPEEGLKFMVYLQKENIIDESGMPKERFSAEFPKEGPSILRIQQVVRGDSAAYFCASSPPSRPYGYTFGSGTRLTVV.

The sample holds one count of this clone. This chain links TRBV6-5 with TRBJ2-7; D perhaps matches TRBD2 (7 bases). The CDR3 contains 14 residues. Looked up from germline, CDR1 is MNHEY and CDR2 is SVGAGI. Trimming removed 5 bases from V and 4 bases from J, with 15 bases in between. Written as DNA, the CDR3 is TGTGCCAGCAGTCGGGGGGCGCAAATATACGAGCAGTACTTC. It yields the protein CASSRGAQIYEQYF.

The CDR3 bases are TGTGCCAGCTCACCACGTCCAGAAGGGGCTGGCTACACCTTC. Translation gives CASSPRPEGAGYTF. The chain employs TRBV18 and TRBJ1-2, with D maybe TRBD1 (5 bases). The length of the CDR3 is 14 residues. Per the germline V gene, CDR1 is KGHSH and CDR2 is LQKENI. Between the trimmed V and J ends, which lost 1 base and 7 bases, there was a span of 13 bases.

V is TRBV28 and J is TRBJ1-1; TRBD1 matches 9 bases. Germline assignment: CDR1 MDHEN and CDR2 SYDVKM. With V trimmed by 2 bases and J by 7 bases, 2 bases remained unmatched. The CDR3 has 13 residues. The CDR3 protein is CASSLGTGFEAFF. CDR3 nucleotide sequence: TGTGCCAGCAGTTTAGGGACAGGGTTTGAAGCTTTCTTT.

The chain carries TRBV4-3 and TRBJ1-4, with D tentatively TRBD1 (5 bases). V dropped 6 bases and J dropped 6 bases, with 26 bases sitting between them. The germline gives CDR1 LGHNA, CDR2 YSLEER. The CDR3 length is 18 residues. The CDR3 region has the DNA TGCGCCAGCAGTCCGGACCTAGTTGGTAGAGCGGGGCATGAAAAACTGTTTTTT. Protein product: CASSPDLVGRAGHEKLFF.

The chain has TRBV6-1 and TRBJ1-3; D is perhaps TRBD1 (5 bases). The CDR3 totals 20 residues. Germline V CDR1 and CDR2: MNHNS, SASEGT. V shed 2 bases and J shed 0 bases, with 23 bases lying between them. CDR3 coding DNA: TGTGCCAGCAGTGAAAACGTTGCAGGGTACTTTACAAGCTCTGGAAACACCATATATTTT. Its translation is CASSENVAGYFTSSGNTIYF.

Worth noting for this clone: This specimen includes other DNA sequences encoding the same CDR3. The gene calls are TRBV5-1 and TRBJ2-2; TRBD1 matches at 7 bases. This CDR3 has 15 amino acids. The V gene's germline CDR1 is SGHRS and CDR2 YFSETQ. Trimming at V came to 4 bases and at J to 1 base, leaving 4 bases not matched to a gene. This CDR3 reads CASSPRTGNTGELFF. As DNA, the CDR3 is TGCGCCAGCAGCCCCCGGACAGGGAACACCGGGGAGCTGTTTTTT.

CDR3 nucleotide sequence: TGTGCCAGTAGTACAGGTCGTCGGGAAAAACTGTTTTTT. Protein: CASSTGRREKLFF. V and J are TRBV19 and TRBJ1-4, with unresolved D. Germline CDR1 is LNHDA and CDR2 is SQIVND (reference sequence). The CDR3 consists of 13 residues. With 4 bases removed from V and 8 bases from J, the gap between germline ends came to 11 bases. The complete variable domain, with remaining parts taken from reference TRBV19 and TRBJ1-4, reads DGGITQSPKYLFRKEGQNVTLSCEQNLNHDAMYWYRQDPGQGLRLIYYSQIVNDFQKGDIAEGYSVSREKKESFPLTVTSAQKNPTAFYLCASSTGRREKLFFGSGTQLSVL.

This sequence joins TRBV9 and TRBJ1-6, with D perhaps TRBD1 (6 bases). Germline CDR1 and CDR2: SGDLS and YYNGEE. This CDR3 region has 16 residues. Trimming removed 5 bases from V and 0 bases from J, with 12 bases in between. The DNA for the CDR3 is TGTGCCAGCAGAAGGGGGATTAGCTCCTATAATTCACCCCTCCACTTT. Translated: CASRRGISSYNSPLHF.

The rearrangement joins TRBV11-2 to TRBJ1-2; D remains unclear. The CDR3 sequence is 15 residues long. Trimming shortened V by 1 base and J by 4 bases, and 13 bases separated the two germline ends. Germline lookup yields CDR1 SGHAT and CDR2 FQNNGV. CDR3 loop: CASSLGYVQSYGYTF. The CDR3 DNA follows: TGTGCCAGCAGCTTAGGTTACGTACAATCCTATGGCTACACCTTC.

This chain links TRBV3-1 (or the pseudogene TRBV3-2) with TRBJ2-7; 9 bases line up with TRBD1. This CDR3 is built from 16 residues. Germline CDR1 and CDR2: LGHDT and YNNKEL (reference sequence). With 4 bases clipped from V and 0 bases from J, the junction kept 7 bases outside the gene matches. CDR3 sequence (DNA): TGTGCCAGCAGCCCCTGGACAGGGGCAAGCTCCTACGAGCAGTACTTC. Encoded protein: CASSPWTGASSYEQYF.